The 9 T cell receptor beta chains below come from one sample, sequenced in a study of blood T cells in healthy people across ages. The use of a sample-barcoded 5' primer and a J-beta primer mix characterized a second PCR of about 6 to 12 cycles. TCRdb independently ran MiXCR on the 5' RACE reads; one entry per CDR3 protein. The sample comprises about 650,000 distinct CDR3 sequences, 32% of which are singletons, and 15% to 19% rests with the top ten. Sequenced input: blood. Receptor source: a woman aged 80 or older in good health.

This clonotype showed up many times. The genes are TRBV6-1 and TRBJ2-7; the D is unclear. CDR3 length: 15 residues. Looked up from germline, CDR1 is MNHNS and CDR2 is SASEGT. Deletions cut 8 bases from V and 0 bases from J, with 17 bases between. The CDR3 DNA is TGTGCCAGCCCCCCGGCGGCGGCAAGCTCCTACGAGCAGTACTTC. Translating it yields CASPPAAASSYEQYF.

The chain combines TRBV5-1 with TRBJ2-2; D ambiguous. The V end lost 1 base, the J end lost 0 bases, and 13 bases lay between the germline ends. The length of the CDR3 is 17 residues. The germline gives CDR1 SGHRS, CDR2 YFSETQ. The DNA of the CDR3 is TGCGCCAGCAGCTTGCGACACGGAGCATCGAACACCGGGGAGCTGTTTTTT. Its translation: CASSLRHGASNTGELFF.

The chain recombines TRBV20-1 with TRBJ1-1, with D hard to call. The CDR3 loop spans 16 amino acids. Germline V gives CDR1 DFQATT, CDR2 SNEGSKA (reference sequence). V lost 1 base and J 3 bases, leaving 18 bases between the germline ends. CDR3 in DNA: TGCAGTGCTAGAGGAATGGACTACTCCTTTGACACTGAAGCTTTCTTT. It is translated as CSARGMDYSFDTEAFF.

This clonotype was observed many times. This chain joins TRBV7-9 and TRBJ2-4; tentatively, D is TRBD2 (6 bases). Trimming took off 5 bases at V and 0 bases at J, with 17 bases between the two ends. The CDR3 totals 17 residues. CDR1 and CDR2 (germline): SEHNR, FQNEAQ (reference sequence). CDR3: CASSPRETALAKNIQYF. CDR3 in DNA: TGTGCCAGCAGCCCCCGGGAGACAGCTCTAGCCAAAAACATTCAGTACTTC.

This clonotype was recorded at least ten times. V and J are TRBV4-2 and TRBJ1-1; D remains ambiguous. The CDR3 has 14 amino acids. V was trimmed by 0 bases and J by 1 base, leaving 6 bases between them. The V gene's germline CDR1 is LGHNA and CDR2 YNFKEQ. CDR3 nucleotides: TGTGCCAGCAGCCAAGATGGAGGGAACACTGAAGCTTTCTTT. Protein product: CASSQDGGNTEAFF.

This sequence joins TRBV28 and TRBJ2-3; the D is unclear. CDR3 length: 12 residues. Germline CDR1 is MDHEN and CDR2 is SYDVKM. V lost 5 bases and J 6 bases, leaving 9 bases between the germline ends. The CDR3 bases are TGTGCCAGCAGTACTCCTTCTGATACGCAGTATTTT. Translated, it gives CASSTPSDTQYF. Filled out from reference TRBV28 and TRBJ2-3, the complete variable domain reads DVKVTQSSRYLVKRTGEKVFLECVQDMDHENMFWYRQDPGLGLRLIYFSYDVKMKEKGDIPEGYSVSREKKERFSLILESASTNQTSMYLCASSTPSDTQYFGPGTRLTVL.

The V call is TRBV30, the J call TRBJ2-5; 9 bases agree with TRBD1. CDR1 is GTSNPN, CDR2 SVGIG, per germline (reference sequence). The CDR3 is 15 residues long. The J segment lost 11 bases and the V segment lost 3 bases, leaving 16 bases of the junction unmatched. Here the CDR3 DNA reads TGTGCCTGGAGGGAACAGGGGGCTGGTTCGGGTGAGCAGTACTTC. This sequence encodes CAWREQGAGSGEQYF.

This clonotype was counted at least ten times. The rearrangement uses TRBV30 and TRBJ2-3; D ambiguous. The V and J ends lost 4 bases and 7 bases respectively, with 12 bases between them. Germline V gene sequence: CDR1 GTSNPN, CDR2 SVGIG (reference sequence). The CDR3 consists of 12 residues. The CDR3 protein is CAWNPSGYTQYF. CDR3 DNA sequence: TGTGCCTGGAACCCCTCCGGGTATACGCAGTATTTT. The variable domain in full, with the rest retrieved from reference TRBV30 and TRBJ2-3, is SQTIHQWPATLVQPVGSPLSLECTVEGTSNPNLYWYRQAAGRGLQLLFYSVGIGQISSEVPQNLSASRPQDRQFILSSKKLLLSDSGFYLCAWNPSGYTQYFGPGTRLTVL.

The genes are TRBV29-1 and TRBJ2-5, with D possibly TRBD2 on 6 matching bases. CDR1 SQVTM and CDR2 ANQGSEA come from the germline V gene. This CDR3 is built from 12 residues. V was pared by 8 bases and J by 5 bases, with 15 bases between. DNA for the CDR3: TGCAGCATCCTGCGGGACTTTGAGACCCAGTACTTC. Amino acids: CSILRDFETQYF.